This T cell receptor (beta chain) was obtained from a study of blood T cell repertoires in COVID-19. Across the whole study: PBMCs, B-cell-depleted T cells, or T cells provided the cDNA or gDNA that made up the material.

Germline CDR1 is LGHDT and CDR2 is YNNKEL (reference sequence). The V gene lost 1 base and the J gene lost 2 bases, with 9 bases spanning the gap. The CDR3 has 15 amino acids. Clones were sequenced by immunoSEQ multiplex PCR, and TCRdb holds only the in-frame ones, with some missing. The sample has 310,000 or so clones; approximately 90% are singletons. To note about this clone: Other DNA sequences from this sample encode an identical CDR3 as well.

Sequencing input: PBMCs or T cells enriched from blood (not recorded which). This clonotype was obtained from a woman aged 40 to 50 who had recovered from COVID-19. The chain links TRBV3-1 (or the pseudogene TRBV3-2) to TRBJ1-5, with D perhaps matching TRBD1 (5 bases). CDR3 sequence: CASSQGVGGNQPQHF. The DNA for the CDR3 is TGTGCCAGCAGCCAAGGGGTAGGGGGCAATCAGCCCCAGCATTTT.